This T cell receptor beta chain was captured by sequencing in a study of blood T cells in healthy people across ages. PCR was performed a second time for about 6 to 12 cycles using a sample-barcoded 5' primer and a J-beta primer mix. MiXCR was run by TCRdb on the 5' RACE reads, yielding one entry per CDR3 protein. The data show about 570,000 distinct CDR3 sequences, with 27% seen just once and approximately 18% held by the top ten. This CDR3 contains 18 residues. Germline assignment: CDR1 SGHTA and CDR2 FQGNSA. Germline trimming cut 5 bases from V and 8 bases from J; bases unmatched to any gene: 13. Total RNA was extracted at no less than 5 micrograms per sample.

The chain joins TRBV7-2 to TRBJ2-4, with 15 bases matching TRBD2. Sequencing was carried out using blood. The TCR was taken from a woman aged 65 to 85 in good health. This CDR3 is CASSRYLGTSGGRDIQYF. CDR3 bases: TGTGCCAGCAGCCGGTACCTCGGGACTAGCGGGGGGAGGGACATTCAGTACTTC. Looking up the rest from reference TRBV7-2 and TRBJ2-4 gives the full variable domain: GAGVSQSPSNKVTEKGKDVELRCDPISGHTALYWYRQSLGQGLEFLIYFQGNSAPDKSGLPSDRFSAERTGGSVSTLTIQRTQQEDSAVYLCASSRYLGTSGGRDIQYFGAGTRLSVL.